This T cell receptor beta chain emerged from a study of T-cell memory formation after mild COVID-19. Study information: TCR clusters were mostly confined to one donor each.

Findings of the study overall: Among clones contracting day 15 to 85, CD4/CD8 was balanced, whereas later expanders leaned CD4+. In second-wave clones peaking day 37, SARS-CoV-2 specificity remained unconfirmed.

V gave up 4 bases and J gave up 5 bases; unmatched junction bases: 16. Germline lookup yields CDR1 MGHRA and CDR2 YSYEKL. The CDR3 is 17 amino acids. TCRdb called the 5' RACE reads again in MiXCR, with one record for every CDR3 protein. The sample contains just under 550,000 distinct CDR3 sequences, roughly 21% of which appear only once. Concerning this clonotype itself: The antigen is undetermined.

Input material: PBMCs or a T cell subset sorted from them (not recorded which). The origin of this receptor is an adult woman who had mild COVID-19 (a few samples of this study predate the infection). Cell type and time point are not known. The chain recombines TRBV4-1 with TRBJ2-7; 8 nucleotides line up with TRBD2. The CDR3: CASSRLPGPAGDHEQYF. CDR3 bases: TGCGCCAGCAGCCGGCTCCCCGGGCCAGCGGGAGACCACGAGCAGTACTTC.